Each of the 27 T cell receptor beta chains below was sequenced from the same sample in a study of CD8+ T cells in alopecia areata. RNA extraction was followed by reverse transcription into cDNA, which acted as the sequencing template. Profiling relied on immunoSEQ multiplex PCR, and the TCRdb table lists in-frame clones only, not all of them. This sample carries about 74,000 clones, 25% to 30% of them seen once, and the ten largest clones take more than 12%. Specified treatment: oral pan-JAK inhibitor, 5-10 mg twice daily. The sequencing used CD8+ T cells sorted from blood, collected at week 4, from a patient treated with tofacitinib. The receptors originated from a human donor with alopecia areata.

The chain has TRBV29-1 and TRBJ1-2; no definite D call. The CDR3 runs 12 residues. The germline V gene encodes CDR1 SQVTM and CDR2 ANQGSEA. Trimming removed 5 bases at V and 3 bases at J, with 10 bases between. The DNA for the CDR3 is TGCAGCGTTTGGCCCGGGGACTATGGCTACACCTTC. It yields the protein CSVWPGDYGYTF.

The gene calls are TRBV13 and TRBJ1-1; unclear D gene. Trimming shortened V by 0 bases and J by 11 bases, and 13 bases separated the two germline ends. The CDR3 covers 13 residues. Germline V gives CDR1 PRHDT, CDR2 FYEKMQ (reference sequence). CDR3 loop: CASSLGLSQGAFF. The CDR3 bases are TGTGCCAGCAGCTTAGGACTCTCTCAAGGGGCTTTCTTT. Looking up the rest from reference TRBV13 and TRBJ1-1 gives the full variable domain: AAGVIQSPRHLIKEKRETATLKCYPIPRHDTVYWYQQGPGQDPQFLISFYEKMQSDKGSIPDRFSAQQFSDYHSELNMSSLELGDSALYFCASSLGLSQGAFFGQGTRLTVV.

This clone has a handful of counts. The DNA of the CDR3 is TGCAGCGTTACCGGTACAGATACGCAGTATTTT. Its protein product is CSVTGTDTQYF. The V gene is TRBV29-1, the J gene TRBJ2-3, with unresolved D. Looked up from germline, CDR1 is SQVTM and CDR2 is ANQGSEA. The length of the CDR3 is 11 residues. Trimming left V 5 bases short and J 3 bases short, with 6 bases between.

This chain connects TRBV11-2 to TRBJ2-1; TRBD2 matches 7 bases. Unmatched junction bases numbered 14, after V lost 5 bases and J lost 1 base. The CDR3 loop spans 18 amino acids. In germline, CDR1 is SGHAT, CDR2 FQNNGV. The CDR3 loop reads CASSTGPLLAFSYNEQFF. DNA of the CDR3: TGTGCCAGCAGCACCGGGCCCTTACTAGCGTTTTCCTACAATGAGCAGTTCTTC.

The chain employs TRBV18 and TRBJ2-7; tentatively, D is TRBD1 (6 bases). V dropped 0 bases and J dropped 3 bases, with 9 bases sitting between them. There are 14 residues in the CDR3. Germline values: CDR1 KGHSH, CDR2 LQKENI. CDR3 bases: TGTGCCAGCTCACCACCGTACAGGGTCTACGAGCAGTACTTC. Amino acids: CASSPPYRVYEQYF.

The V gene is TRBV7-9, the J gene TRBJ1-3, with 8 positions matching TRBD1. CDR1 and CDR2 (germline): SEHNR, FQNEAQ (reference sequence). This CDR3 region has 15 residues. V lost 5 bases, J lost 5 bases, and 8 bases stayed unmatched. CDR3 amino acids: CASSDERTGRNTIYF. CDR3 DNA: TGTGCCAGCAGCGACGAGAGGACAGGGAGAAACACCATATATTTT.

The chain employs TRBV11-2 and TRBJ2-7; no clear D. Germline CDR1 is SGHAT and CDR2 is FQNNGV. Trimming took 4 bases from V and 0 from J, leaving 4 bases between them. The CDR3 covers 12 residues. CDR3 DNA sequence: TGTGCCAGCAGCTGGATCTCCTACGAGCAGTACTTC. Translation gives CASSWISYEQYF.

The rearrangement joins TRBV11-2 to TRBJ2-6; D might be TRBD1 (6 bases). The CDR3 is 18 residues long. With 2 bases removed from V and 0 bases from J, the gap between germline ends came to 14 bases. The germline V gene has CDR1 SGHAT and CDR2 FQNNGV. The CDR3 bases are TGTGCCAGCAGCTTATTCGTCAGGGGAAGCTCTGGGGCCAACGTCCTGACTTTC. Its translation is CASSLFVRGSSGANVLTF.

Note on this clone: One end of the junction does not line up with germline, which may come from a read error. CDR3 loop: CSVAEGSNYDYTF. In nucleotides, the CDR3 is TGCAGCGTCGCGGAGGGTTCTAACTATGACTACACCTTC. V is TRBV29-1 and J is TRBJ1-2; D is unresolved. CDR1 SQVTM and CDR2 ANQGSEA come from the germline V gene. The CDR3 runs to 13 residues.

This clone has just a few counts. The rearrangement joins TRBV9 to TRBJ2-1, with 9 bases fitting TRBD2. The V gene's germline CDR1 is SGDLS and CDR2 YYNGEE. Trimming cost V 4 bases and J 5 bases; bases outside gene matches: 7. This CDR3 has 15 residues. The CDR3 here is CASSTSGRPDNEQFF. DNA of the CDR3: TGTGCCAGCAGCACCAGCGGGAGGCCTGACAATGAGCAGTTCTTC.

The chain joins TRBV29-1 to TRBJ1-2; 8 bases are shared with TRBD1. CDR1 SQVTM and CDR2 ANQGSEA come from the germline V gene. The CDR3 sequence is 13 residues long. The V and J ends lost 0 bases and 5 bases, in that order; junction bases with no gene match: 2. CDR3 sequence reads: CSVEDDRGYGYTF. Here the CDR3 DNA reads TGCAGCGTTGAAGACGACAGGGGATATGGCTACACCTTC.

The V gene is TRBV21-1, the J gene TRBJ1-5; the table's D call of TRBD1 was not tested on the DNA. TRBV21-1 is tagged as a pseudogene. The length of the CDR3 is 17 residues. CDR3 DNA: TGTGCCAGCAGCAAAGAATTCAAAGGGGAAGAGAATCAGCCCCAGCATTTT. Amino acids: CASSKEFKGEENQPQHF.

The genes are TRBV6-5 and TRBJ2-7, with TRBD1 matching over 7 bases. Looked up from germline, CDR1 is MNHEY and CDR2 is SVGAGI. The ends lost 5 bases at V and 2 bases at J; junction bases unmatched: 9. The CDR3 is 15 amino acids. The CDR3 sequence: CASSPTGTAAYEQYF. The CDR3 DNA reads as TGTGCCAGCAGTCCTACCGGGACAGCCGCCTACGAGCAGTACTTC.

This clone was seen a handful of times. V and J are TRBV29-1 and TRBJ1-1; the D is unclear. In germline, CDR1 is SQVTM, CDR2 ANQGSEA. V lost 6 bases and J lost 5, with 10 bases in between. The CDR3 has 11 residues. CDR3 sequence (DNA): TGCAGCGTCCGTTCGGGAACTGAAGCTTTCTTT. This sequence encodes CSVRSGTEAFF. The variable domain in full, with the rest retrieved from reference TRBV29-1 and TRBJ1-1, is SAVISQKPSRDICQRGTSLTIQCQVDSQVTMMFWYRQQPGQSLTLIATANQGSEATYESGFVIDKFPISRPNLTFSTLTVSNMSPEDSSIYLCSVRSGTEAFFGQGTRLTVV.

The chain combines TRBV30 with TRBJ2-5; D not resolved. The germline V gene encodes CDR1 GTSNPN and CDR2 SVGIG (reference sequence). V was pared by 4 bases and J by 5 bases, with 17 bases between. The CDR3 is made up of 14 amino acids. CDR3 amino acids: CAWTPPGLEETQYF. The DNA of the CDR3 is TGTGCCTGGACGCCACCCGGGCTAGAGGAGACCCAGTACTTC.

The gene calls are TRBV29-1 and TRBJ1-2, with D maybe TRBD1 (6 bases). This CDR3 comprises 12 residues. From germline, CDR1 is SQVTM and CDR2 ANQGSEA. V lost 5 bases to trimming and J lost 1 base, with 8 bases between them. This chain's CDR3 is CSVRGDNYGYTF. DNA of the CDR3: TGCAGCGTTAGGGGGGATAACTATGGCTACACCTTC.

This clone was observed a few times. The rearrangement links TRBV4-1 to TRBJ1-2; D not certain. There are 13 residues in the CDR3. V was cut by 3 bases and J by 10 bases, with 15 bases left in between. Germline assignment: CDR1 MGHRA and CDR2 YSYEKL. The DNA for the CDR3 is TGCGCCAGCAGCCACGTAGACCGACTTGACTACACCTTC. As protein: CASSHVDRLDYTF.

At least ten counts were recorded for this clone. At one boundary the junction diverges from the germline segment, which might be a read error. This sequence joins TRBV10-3 and TRBJ1-1; D gene ambiguous. Germline V CDR1 and CDR2: ENHRY, SYGVKD. This CDR3 region has 15 residues. CDR3 coding DNA: TGTGCCAGCAGTGAAGGTTTTGTGGGGAACACTGAAGCTTTCTTT. Amino acid sequence: CASSEGFVGNTEAFF.

This clone was recorded once. The rearrangement joins TRBV4-1 to TRBJ2-2, with 9 bases lining up with TRBD2. This CDR3 is 16 amino acids long. Germline assignment: CDR1 MGHRA and CDR2 YSYEKL. V shed 7 bases, J shed 3 bases, and the junction held 9 bases outside the gene matches. The DNA of the CDR3 is TGCGCCAGCACCCTTGCGGGAGGGCCAGACACCGGGGAGCTGTTTTTT. It codes for CASTLAGGPDTGELFF.

The chain links TRBV5-5 to TRBJ1-1, with D unresolved. CDR3 length: 15 amino acids. Looked up from germline, CDR1 is SGHKS and CDR2 is YYEKEE (reference sequence). V lost 3 bases and J 0 bases, leaving 12 bases between the germline ends. CDR3 amino acids: CASSSARTLNTEAFF. DNA of the CDR3: TGTGCCAGCAGCTCCGCCAGGACGCTGAACACTGAAGCTTTCTTT.

This clone was seen a few times. The chain combines TRBV19 with TRBJ2-1, with D perhaps matching TRBD1 (6 bases). The V and J ends lost 5 bases and 5 bases respectively, with 16 bases between them. Germline CDR1 and CDR2: LNHDA and SQIVND (reference sequence). CDR3 length equals 15 residues. For the CDR3, the DNA is TGTGCCAGTAGTCTTCCCTCCACAGGGAACAATGAGCAGTTCTTC. Translation: CASSLPSTGNNEQFF.

This clone was observed a few times. CDR3: CSVGKSGEQYF. CDR3 in DNA: TGCAGCGTTGGGAAGAGTGGCGAGCAGTACTTC. The chain employs TRBV29-1 and TRBJ2-7; D unclear. The germline V gene encodes CDR1 SQVTM and CDR2 ANQGSEA. V was pared by 4 bases and J by 6 bases, with 10 bases between. The CDR3 has 11 residues.

This clone appeared a single time. The chain links TRBV4-1 to TRBJ2-2; 10 bases line up with TRBD1. This CDR3 comprises 15 residues. Trimming cost V 2 bases and J 5 bases; bases outside gene matches: 2. Germline V gene data show CDR1 as MGHRA and CDR2 as YSYEKL. CDR3 coding DNA: TGCGCCAGCAGCCAAACGGACAGGGGGACCGGGGAGCTGTTTTTT. Its protein product is CASSQTDRGTGELFF.

The chain combines TRBV5-8 with TRBJ2-5, with 10 bases fitting TRBD2. Germline V gene lookup returns CDR1 SGHTS and CDR2 YDEGEE. Trimming took 4 bases from V and 5 from J; bases not matched to a gene: 11. This CDR3 is 16 amino acids long. The CDR3 is CASSQSLAGVRETQYF. In DNA, the CDR3 is TGTGCCAGCAGCCAAAGCCTAGCGGGAGTGAGGGAGACCCAGTACTTC. The full variable domain, its missing parts supplied by reference TRBV5-8 and TRBJ2-5, is EAGVTQSPTHLIKTRGQQATLRCSPISGHTSVYWYQQALGLGLQFLLWYDEGEERNRGNFPPRFSGRQFPNYSSELNVNALELEDSALYLCASSQSLAGVRETQYFGPGTRLLVL.

This clone was seen only once. The rearrangement joins TRBV5-1 to TRBJ2-2; D uncertain. The CDR3 consists of 15 residues. Germline V lookup: CDR1 SGHRS, CDR2 YFSETQ. The V gene lost 4 bases and the J gene lost 3 bases, with 13 bases spanning the gap. In nucleotides, the CDR3 is TGCGCCAGCAGCGATCCCTCAAGGGACACCGGGGAGCTGTTTTTT. As protein: CASSDPSRDTGELFF.

This clone was recorded a few times. The chain joins TRBV29-1 to TRBJ1-2; D possibly corresponds to TRBD1 (6 bases). Germline CDR1 and CDR2: SQVTM and ANQGSEA. This CDR3 has 13 residues. Between the trimmed V and J ends, which lost 0 bases and 6 bases, there was a span of 11 bases. CDR3 DNA sequence: TGCAGCGTTGAAGATCAAGCAGGGGATGGCTACACCTTC. Translated, it gives CSVEDQAGDGYTF.

This clone was picked up a small number of times. The chain employs TRBV29-1 and TRBJ2-1, with D possibly being TRBD2 (5 bases). The V end was cut by 4 bases, the J end by 0 bases, with 7 bases between. CDR1 is SQVTM, CDR2 ANQGSEA, per germline. The CDR3 totals 13 residues. In DNA form, the CDR3 reads TGCAGCGTTGTAGGGAGCTCCTACAATGAGCAGTTCTTC. This translates into CSVVGSSYNEQFF.